The sequence of this T cell receptor beta chain was determined in a study of T cells in localized non-small cell lung cancer. Study results and caveats: Density of T cells in blood, when higher, went with longer overall survival. Exceeding tumor, uninvolved adjacent lung had the highest T cell clonality.

Sequencing was performed with immunoSEQ multiplex PCR; in TCRdb, only in-frame clones are kept and a portion is missing. Among roughly 6,000 clones listed, 84% were seen once. On this clone itself: The antigen remains unidentified.

Trimming removed 5 bases at V and 0 bases at J, with 14 bases between. The CDR3 loop spans 16 amino acids. The germline V gene encodes CDR1 SGHVS and CDR2 FQNEAQ. The starting material was peripheral blood mononuclear cells, obtained before any cancer treatment. The TCR was taken from a female donor older than 55 with stage II lung adenocarcinoma. The V and J genes are TRBV7-8 and TRBJ1-3; D is unclear. DNA of the CDR3: TGTGCCAGCAGCGCCGTTAGTAGGGCCTCTGGAAACACCATATATTTT. Translated: CASSAVSRASGNTIYF.